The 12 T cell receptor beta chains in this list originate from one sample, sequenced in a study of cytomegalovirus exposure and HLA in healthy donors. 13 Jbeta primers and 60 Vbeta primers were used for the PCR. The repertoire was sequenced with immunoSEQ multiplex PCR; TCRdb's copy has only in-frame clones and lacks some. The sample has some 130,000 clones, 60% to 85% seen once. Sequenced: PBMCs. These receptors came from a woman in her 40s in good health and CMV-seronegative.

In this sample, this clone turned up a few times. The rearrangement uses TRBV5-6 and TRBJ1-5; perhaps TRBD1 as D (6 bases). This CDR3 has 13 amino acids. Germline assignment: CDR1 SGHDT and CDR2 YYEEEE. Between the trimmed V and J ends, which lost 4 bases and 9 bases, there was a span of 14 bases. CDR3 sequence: CASSPGAAGPQHF. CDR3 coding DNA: TGTGCCAGCAGCCCAGGGGCCGCGGGGCCCCAGCATTTT.

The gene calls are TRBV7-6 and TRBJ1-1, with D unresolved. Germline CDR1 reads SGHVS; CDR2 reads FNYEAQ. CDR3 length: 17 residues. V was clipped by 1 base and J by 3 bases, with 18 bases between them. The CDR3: CASSLDSQRGRDTEAFF. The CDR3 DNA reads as TGTGCCAGCAGCTTAGATAGTCAACGAGGGAGGGACACTGAAGCTTTCTTT.

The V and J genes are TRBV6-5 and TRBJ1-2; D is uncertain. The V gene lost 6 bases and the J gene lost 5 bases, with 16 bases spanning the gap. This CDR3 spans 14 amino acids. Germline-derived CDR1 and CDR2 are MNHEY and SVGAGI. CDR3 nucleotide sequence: TGTGCCAGCAGCCGCGGGGAAGGGTGGTATGGCTACACCTTC. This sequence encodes CASSRGEGWYGYTF.

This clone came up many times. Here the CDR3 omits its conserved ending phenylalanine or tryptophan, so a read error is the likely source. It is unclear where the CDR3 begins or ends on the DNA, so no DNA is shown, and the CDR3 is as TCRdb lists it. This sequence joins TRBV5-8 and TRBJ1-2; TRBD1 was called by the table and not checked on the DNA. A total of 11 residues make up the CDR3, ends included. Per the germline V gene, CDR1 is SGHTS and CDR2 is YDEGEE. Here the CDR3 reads CASSSSWDSPL.

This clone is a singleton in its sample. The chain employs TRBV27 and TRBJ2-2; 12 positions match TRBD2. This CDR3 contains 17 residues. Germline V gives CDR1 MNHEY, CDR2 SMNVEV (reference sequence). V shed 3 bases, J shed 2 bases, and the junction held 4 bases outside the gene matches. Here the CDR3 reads CASSFLLAGGNTGELFF. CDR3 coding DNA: TGTGCCAGCAGTTTCCTACTAGCGGGGGGTAACACCGGGGAGCTGTTTTTT.

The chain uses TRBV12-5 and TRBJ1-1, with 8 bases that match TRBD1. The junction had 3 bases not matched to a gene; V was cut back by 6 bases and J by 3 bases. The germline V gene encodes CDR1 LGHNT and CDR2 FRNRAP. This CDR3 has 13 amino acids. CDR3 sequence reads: CASGYRGDTEAFF. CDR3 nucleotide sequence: TGTGCTAGTGGGTACAGGGGGGACACTGAAGCTTTCTTT.

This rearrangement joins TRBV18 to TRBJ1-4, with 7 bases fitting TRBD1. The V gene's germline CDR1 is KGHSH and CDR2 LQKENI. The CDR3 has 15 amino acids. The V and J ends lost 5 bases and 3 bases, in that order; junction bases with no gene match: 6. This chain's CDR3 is CASSAKQGPNEKLFF. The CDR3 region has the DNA TGTGCCAGCTCAGCAAAACAGGGGCCTAATGAAAAACTGTTTTTT.

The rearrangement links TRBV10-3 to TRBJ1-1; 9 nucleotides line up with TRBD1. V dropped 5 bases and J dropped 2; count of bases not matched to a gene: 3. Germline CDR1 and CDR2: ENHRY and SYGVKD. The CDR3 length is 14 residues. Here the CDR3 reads CAISTGGSNTEAFF. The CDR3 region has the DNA TGTGCCATCAGTACAGGGGGCAGTAACACTGAAGCTTTCTTT.

The CDR3 reads CASSWGTGGSYEQYF. Written as DNA, the CDR3 is TGTGCCAGCAGTTGGGGGACAGGGGGGAGCTACGAGCAGTACTTC. The chain links TRBV6-5 to TRBJ2-7; 11 positions match TRBD1. The V and J ends lost 4 bases and 3 bases, in that order; junction bases with no gene match: 5. The CDR3 contains 15 residues. Germline V CDR1 and CDR2: MNHEY, SVGAGI.

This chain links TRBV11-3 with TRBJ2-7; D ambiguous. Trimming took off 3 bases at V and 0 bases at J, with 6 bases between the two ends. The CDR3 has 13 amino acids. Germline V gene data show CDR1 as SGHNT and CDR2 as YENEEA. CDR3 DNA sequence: TGTGCCAGCAGCTTCCTAGGCTCCTACGAGCAGTACTTC. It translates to CASSFLGSYEQYF.

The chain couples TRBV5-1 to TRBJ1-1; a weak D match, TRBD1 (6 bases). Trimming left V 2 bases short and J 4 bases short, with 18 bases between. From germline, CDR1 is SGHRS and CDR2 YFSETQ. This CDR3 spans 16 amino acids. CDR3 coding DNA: TGCGCCAGCAGCTTTATGACAGGCGCTATAGGCACTGAAGCTTTCTTT. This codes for CASSFMTGAIGTEAFF.

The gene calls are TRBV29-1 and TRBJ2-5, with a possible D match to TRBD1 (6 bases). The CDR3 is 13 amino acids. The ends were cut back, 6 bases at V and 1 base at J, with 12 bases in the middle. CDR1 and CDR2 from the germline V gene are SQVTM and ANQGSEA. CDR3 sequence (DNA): TGCAGCGTCTCTAGGGACATCCAAGAGACCCAGTACTTC. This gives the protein CSVSRDIQETQYF.